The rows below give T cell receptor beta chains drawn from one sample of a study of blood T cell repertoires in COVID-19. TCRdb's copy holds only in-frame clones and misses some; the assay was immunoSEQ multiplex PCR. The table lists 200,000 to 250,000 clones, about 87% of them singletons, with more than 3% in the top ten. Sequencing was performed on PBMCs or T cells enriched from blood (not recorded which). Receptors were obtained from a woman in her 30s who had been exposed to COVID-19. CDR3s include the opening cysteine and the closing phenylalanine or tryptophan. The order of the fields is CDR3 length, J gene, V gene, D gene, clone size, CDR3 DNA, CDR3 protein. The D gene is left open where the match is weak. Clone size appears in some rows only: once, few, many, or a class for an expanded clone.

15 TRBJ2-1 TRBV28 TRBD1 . TGTGCCAGCAGTTTATCGAGCCAGGGGGCAAATGAGCAGTTCTTC CASSLSSQGANEQFF
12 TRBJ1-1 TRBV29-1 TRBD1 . TGCAGCGCCGGGACAGGATTGACTGAAGCTTTCTTT CSAGTGLTEAFF
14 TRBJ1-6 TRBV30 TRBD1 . TGTGCCTGGACAGGGGGCTCCTATAATTCACCCCTCCACTTT CAWTGGSYNSPLHF
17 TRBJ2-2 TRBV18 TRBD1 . TGTGCCAGCTCACACAGTGCTGGGACAGGTAACACCGGGGAGCTGTTTTTT CASSHSAGTGNTGELFF
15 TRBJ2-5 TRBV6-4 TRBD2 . TGTGCCAGCAGTGTTGGGACTAGCGGCCAAGAGACCCAGTACTTC CASSVGTSGQETQYF
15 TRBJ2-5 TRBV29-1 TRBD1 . TGCAGCGTTGAAGCTGACAGGGGGAGGTCGGAGACCCAGTACTTC CSVEADRGRSETQYF
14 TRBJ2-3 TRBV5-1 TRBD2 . TGCGCCAGCAGAGCGGGAGGGCAGGCAGATACGCAGTATTTT CASRAGGQADTQYF
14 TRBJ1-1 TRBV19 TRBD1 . TGTGCCAGTAGGATGGACAGGGTGAACACTGAAGCTTTCTTT CASRMDRVNTEAFF
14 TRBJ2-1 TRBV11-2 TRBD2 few TGTGCCAGCAGCTTCGGACTAGCGGGAGAGGAGCAGTTCTTC CASSFGLAGEEQFF
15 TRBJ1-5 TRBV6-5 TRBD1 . TGTGCCAGCAGTTTTCACAGGGGGTCCAATCAGCCCCAGCATTTT CASSFHRGSNQPQHF
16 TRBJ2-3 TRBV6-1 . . TGTGCCAGCAGTGATGGTAGTGGGGGCGCGACAGATACGCAGTATTTT CASSDGSGGATDTQYF
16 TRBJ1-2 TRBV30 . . TGTGCCTGGAGTCGAGATACAGGGACCTCTAACTATGGCTACACCTTC CAWSRDTGTSNYGYTF
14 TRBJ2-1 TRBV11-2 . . TGTGCCAGCAGCTTAGACCTCGCGGACAATGAGCAGTTCTTC CASSLDLADNEQFF
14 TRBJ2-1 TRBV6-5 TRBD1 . TGTGCCAGCAGAGGACAGGGTGTATCGGCTGAGCAGTTCTTC CASRGQGVSAEQFF
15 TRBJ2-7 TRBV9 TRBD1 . TGTGCCAGCAGCACTGGGACAGGGGGCAGGTACGAGCAGTACTTC CASSTGTGGRYEQYF
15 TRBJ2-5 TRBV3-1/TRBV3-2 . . TGTGCCAGCAGCCAAGATCTGCGGGGTCGGGAGACCCAGTACTTC CASSQDLRGRETQYF
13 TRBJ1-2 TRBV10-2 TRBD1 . TGCGCCAGCAGTGAAATGACAGGGAATGGCTACACCTTC CASSEMTGNGYTF
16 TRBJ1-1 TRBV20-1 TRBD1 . TGCAGTGCTAGTTTAGAGACAGGGGCTTCGAACACTGAAGCTTTCTTT CSASLETGASNTEAFF
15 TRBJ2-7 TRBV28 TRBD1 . TGTGCCAGCAGCCTAACGGGACAGGGTTCCCACGAGCAGTACTTC CASSLTGQGSHEQYF
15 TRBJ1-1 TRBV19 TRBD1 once TGTGCCAGTAGTCTAACAGGGGGCGGTCGGACTGAAGCTTTCTTT CASSLTGGGRTEAFF
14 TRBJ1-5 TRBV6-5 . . TGTGCCAGCAGTAGGGGCAGGGATCGTCAGCCCCAGCATTTT CASSRGRDRQPQHF
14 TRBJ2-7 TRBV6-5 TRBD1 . TGTGCCTCCCATCAGGGGGCTAGCTCCTACGAGCAGTACTTC CASHQGASSYEQYF
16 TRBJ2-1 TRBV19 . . TGTGCCAGTAGTATATTTCGGGGTAGCTCCTACAATGAGCAGTTCTTC CASSIFRGSSYNEQFF
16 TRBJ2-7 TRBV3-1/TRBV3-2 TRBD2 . TGTGCCAGCAGCCAAGGAGATAGCGGGAGGGCGGCAGTGAGGTACTTC CASSQGDSGRAAVRYF
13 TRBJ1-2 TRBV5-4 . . TGTGCCAGCAGCGGGACACGTGGCTATGGCTACACCTTC CASSGTRGYGYTF
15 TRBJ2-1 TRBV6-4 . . TGTGCCAGCAGTGACTCTAGCGGATCCTACAATGAGCAGTTCTTC CASSDSSGSYNEQFF
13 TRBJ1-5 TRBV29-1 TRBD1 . TGCAGCGCCCAGGGACAGGGCGATGAGCCCCAGCATTTT CSAQGQGDEPQHF
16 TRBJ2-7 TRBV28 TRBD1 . TGTGCCAGCAGTTTTAATTATCGGGGACAGTTCTACGAGCAGTACTTC CASSFNYRGQFYEQYF
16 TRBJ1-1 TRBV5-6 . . TGTGCCAGCAGCTGGGGGCAGGGGTCGGGTAGCACTGAAGCTTTCTTT CASSWGQGSGSTEAFF
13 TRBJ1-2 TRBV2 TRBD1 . TGTGCCAGCAGTGGACAGGGTCACTATGGCTACACCTTC CASSGQGHYGYTF
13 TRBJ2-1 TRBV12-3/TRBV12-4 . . TGTGCCACCAAGTTCGCTGGCATCAATGAGCAGTTCTTC CATKFAGINEQFF
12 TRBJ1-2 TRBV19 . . TGTGCCAGTCGTCGGGGGGCACTTGGCTACACCTTC CASRRGALGYTF
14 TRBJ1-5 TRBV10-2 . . TGCGCCAGCAGGGACAGTTGGAGCAATCAGCCCCAGCATTTT CASRDSWSNQPQHF
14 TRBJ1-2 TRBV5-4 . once TGTGCCAGCAGCGCCCGCGTGAGCCTCTATGGCTACACCTTC CASSARVSLYGYTF
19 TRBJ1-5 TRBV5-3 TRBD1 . TGTGCCAGACCCGTAGACCCGGGACAGGGGAAACGGTGGAATCAGCCCCAGCATTTT CARPVDPGQGKRWNQPQHF
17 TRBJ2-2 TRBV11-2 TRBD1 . TGTGCCAGCAGCTTAGACCCTTTCGACAGGGTGGGCGGGGAGCTGTTTTTT CASSLDPFDRVGGELFF